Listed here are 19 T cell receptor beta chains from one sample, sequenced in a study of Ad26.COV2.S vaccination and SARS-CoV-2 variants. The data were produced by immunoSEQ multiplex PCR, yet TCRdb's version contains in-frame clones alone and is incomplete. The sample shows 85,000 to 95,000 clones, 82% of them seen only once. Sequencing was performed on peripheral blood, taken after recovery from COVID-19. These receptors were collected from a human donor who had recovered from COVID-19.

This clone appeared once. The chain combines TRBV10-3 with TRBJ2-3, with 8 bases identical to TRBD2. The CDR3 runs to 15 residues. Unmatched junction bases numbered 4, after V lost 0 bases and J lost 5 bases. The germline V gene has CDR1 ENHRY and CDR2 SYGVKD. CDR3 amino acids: CAISESAGAGDTQYF. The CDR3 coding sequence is TGTGCCATCAGTGAGTCAGCGGGGGCCGGAGATACGCAGTATTTT.

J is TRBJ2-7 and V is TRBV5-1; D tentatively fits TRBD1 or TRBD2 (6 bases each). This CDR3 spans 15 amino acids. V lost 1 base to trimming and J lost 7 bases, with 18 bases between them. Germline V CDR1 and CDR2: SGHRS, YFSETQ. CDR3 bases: TGCGCCAGCAGCTTGTCATACGGGGGCTTAGAGGAGCAGTACTTC. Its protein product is CASSLSYGGLEEQYF.

This CDR3 reads CATLLCAEAFNEQFF. The CDR3 DNA reads as TGTGCCACCCTACTTTGCGCGGAGGCCTTCAATGAGCAGTTCTTC. This chain links TRBV24-1 with TRBJ2-1; weak D call: TRBD2 (5 bases). Germline V gene sequence: CDR1 KGHDR, CDR2 SFDVKD. The CDR3 has 15 residues. Trimming shortened V by 9 bases and J by 6 bases, and 20 bases separated the two germline ends.

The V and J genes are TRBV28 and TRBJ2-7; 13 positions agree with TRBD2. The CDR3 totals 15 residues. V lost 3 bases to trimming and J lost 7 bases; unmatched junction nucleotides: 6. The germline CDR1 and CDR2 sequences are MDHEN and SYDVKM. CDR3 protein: CASSLELAGGGEQYF. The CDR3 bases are TGTGCCAGCAGTTTGGAACTAGCGGGAGGGGGAGAGCAGTACTTC.

In DNA form, the CDR3 reads TGTGCCAGCAGCTTACAGGGGGGCACCTACGAGCAGTACTTC. This codes for CASSLQGGTYEQYF. The chain has TRBV5-4 and TRBJ2-7; 8 bases match TRBD1. Germline V gene sequence: CDR1 SGHNT, CDR2 YYREEE (reference sequence). The length of the CDR3 is 14 residues. V was pared by 2 bases and J by 2 bases, with 3 bases of the junction left unmatched.

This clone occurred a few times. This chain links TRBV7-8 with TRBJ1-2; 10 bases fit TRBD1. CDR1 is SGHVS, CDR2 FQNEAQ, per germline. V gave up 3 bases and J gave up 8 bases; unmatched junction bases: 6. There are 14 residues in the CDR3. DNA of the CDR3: TGTGCCAGCAGCTTGTTCGGGACAGGGGACGGCTACACCTTC. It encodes CASSLFGTGDGYTF.

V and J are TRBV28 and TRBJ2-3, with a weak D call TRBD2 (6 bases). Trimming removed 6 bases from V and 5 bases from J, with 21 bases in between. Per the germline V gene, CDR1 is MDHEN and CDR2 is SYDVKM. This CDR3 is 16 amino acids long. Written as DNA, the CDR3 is TGTGCCAGCAGGCCCCAACGCGGACTACGAATAGATACGCAGTATTTT. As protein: CASRPQRGLRIDTQYF.

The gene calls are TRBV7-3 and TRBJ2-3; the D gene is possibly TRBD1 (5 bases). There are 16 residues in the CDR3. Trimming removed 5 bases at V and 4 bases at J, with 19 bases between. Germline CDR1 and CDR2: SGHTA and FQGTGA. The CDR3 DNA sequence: TGTGCCAGCAGCCCTGAAGGGGCAATAAGTGCAGATACGCAGTATTTT. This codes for CASSPEGAISADTQYF.

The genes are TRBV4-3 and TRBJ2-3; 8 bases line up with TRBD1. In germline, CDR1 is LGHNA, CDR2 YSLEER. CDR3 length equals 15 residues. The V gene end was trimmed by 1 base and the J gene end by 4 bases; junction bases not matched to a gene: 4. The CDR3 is CASSQGTGRADTQYF. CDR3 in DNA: TGCGCCAGCAGCCAAGGGACAGGGCGGGCAGATACGCAGTATTTT.

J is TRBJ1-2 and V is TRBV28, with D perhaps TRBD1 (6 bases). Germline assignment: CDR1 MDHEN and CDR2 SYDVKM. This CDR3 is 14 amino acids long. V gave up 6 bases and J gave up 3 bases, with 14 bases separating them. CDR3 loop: CASSPIGQYYGYTF. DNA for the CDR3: TGTGCCAGCAGCCCCATCGGACAGTACTATGGCTACACCTTC.

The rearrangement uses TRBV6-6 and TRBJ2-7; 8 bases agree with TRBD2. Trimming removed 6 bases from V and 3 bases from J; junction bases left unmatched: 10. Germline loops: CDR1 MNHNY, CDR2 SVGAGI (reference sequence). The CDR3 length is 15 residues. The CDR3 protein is CASSSPGLVNYEQYF. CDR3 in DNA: TGTGCCAGCAGCTCACCGGGACTAGTTAACTACGAGCAGTACTTC.

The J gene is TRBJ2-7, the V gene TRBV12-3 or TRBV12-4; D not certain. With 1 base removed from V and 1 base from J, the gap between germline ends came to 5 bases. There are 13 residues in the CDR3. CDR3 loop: CASSLGLSYEQYF. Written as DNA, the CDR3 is TGTGCCAGCAGTTTAGGCTTATCCTACGAGCAGTACTTC.

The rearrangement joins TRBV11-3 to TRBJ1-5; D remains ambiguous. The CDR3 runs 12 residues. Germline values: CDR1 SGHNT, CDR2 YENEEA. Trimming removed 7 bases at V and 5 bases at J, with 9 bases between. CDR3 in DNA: TGTGCCAGCACCGCCATAGATCAGCCCCAGCATTTT. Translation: CASTAIDQPQHF.

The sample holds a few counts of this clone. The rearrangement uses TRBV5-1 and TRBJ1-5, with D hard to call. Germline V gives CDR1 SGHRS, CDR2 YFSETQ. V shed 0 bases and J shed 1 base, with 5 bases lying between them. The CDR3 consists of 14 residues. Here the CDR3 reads CASSLEGSNQPQHF. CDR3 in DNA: TGCGCCAGCAGCTTGGAAGGGAGCAATCAGCCCCAGCATTTT.

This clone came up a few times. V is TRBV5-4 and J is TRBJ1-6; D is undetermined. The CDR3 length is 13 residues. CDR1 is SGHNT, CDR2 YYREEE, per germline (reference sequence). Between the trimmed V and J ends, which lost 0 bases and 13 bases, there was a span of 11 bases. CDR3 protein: CASSLVPSDPLHF. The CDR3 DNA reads TGTGCCAGCAGCTTGGTACCGTCTGATCCCCTCCACTTT.

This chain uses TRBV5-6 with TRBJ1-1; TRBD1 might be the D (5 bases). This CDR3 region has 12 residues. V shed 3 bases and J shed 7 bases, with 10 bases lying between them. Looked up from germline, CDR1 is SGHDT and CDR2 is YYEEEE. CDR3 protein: CASSSDSLEAFF. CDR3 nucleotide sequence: TGTGCCAGCAGCTCAGACAGTCTTGAAGCTTTCTTT.

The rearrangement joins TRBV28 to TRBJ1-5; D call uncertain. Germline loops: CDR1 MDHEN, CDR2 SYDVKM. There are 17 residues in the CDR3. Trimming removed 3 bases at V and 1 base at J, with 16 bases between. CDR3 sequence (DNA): TGTGCCAGCAGTTTCCACCGGTGGGATCGGAGCAATCAGCCCCAGCATTTT. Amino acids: CASSFHRWDRSNQPQHF. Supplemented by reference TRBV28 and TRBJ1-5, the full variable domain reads DVKVTQSSRYLVKRTGEKVFLECVQDMDHENMFWYRQDPGLGLRLIYFSYDVKMKEKGDIPEGYSVSREKKERFSLILESASTNQTSMYLCASSFHRWDRSNQPQHFGDGTRLSIL.

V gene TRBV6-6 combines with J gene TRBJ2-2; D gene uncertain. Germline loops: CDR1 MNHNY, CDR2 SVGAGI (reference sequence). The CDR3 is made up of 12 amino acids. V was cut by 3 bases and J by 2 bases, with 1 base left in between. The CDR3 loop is CASSYNTGELFF. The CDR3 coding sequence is TGTGCCAGCAGTTATAACACCGGGGAGCTGTTTTTT.

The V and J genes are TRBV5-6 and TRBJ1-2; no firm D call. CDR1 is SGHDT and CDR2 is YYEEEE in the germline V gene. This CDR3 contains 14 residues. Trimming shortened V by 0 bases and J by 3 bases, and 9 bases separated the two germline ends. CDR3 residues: CASSLGGRDYGYTF. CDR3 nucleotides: TGTGCCAGCAGCTTGGGCGGGAGGGACTATGGCTACACCTTC.